The 10 T cell receptor beta chains listed next were all sequenced from one sample in a study of regulatory T cells in long-lasting Graves disease. Time point of the sample: persistent/refractory GD, antithyroid drugs over 5 years with positive TRAb. The TCR library was made from RNA extracted from PBMCs. HTBI primers from iRepertoire and Arm-PCR of CDR3 regions yielded the TCR beta libraries. TCRdb processed the multiplex PCR reads anew with MiXCR; each CDR3 protein has one entry. The sample yields 700,000 or so distinct CDR3 sequences, 30% seen once. Sequencing used peripheral blood mononuclear cells (PBMCs), obtained when the disease was refractory, from a patient treated with antithyroid drugs. All receptors derive from a female donor with Graves disease.

J is TRBJ1-3 and V is TRBV6-1; D not resolved. The ends were cut back, 3 bases at V and 0 bases at J, with 6 bases in the middle. The CDR3 is made up of 14 amino acids. Germline CDR1 is MNHNS and CDR2 is SASEGT. The CDR3 protein is CASSDRHSGNTIYF. The CDR3 coding sequence is TGTGCCAGCAGTGACAGACACTCTGGAAACACCATATATTTT.

The gene calls are TRBV25-1 and TRBJ2-3, with 8 positions matching TRBD1. J gave up 5 bases and V 6 bases, and 4 bases lay outside the gene matches. CDR3 length equals 13 residues. Germline assignment: CDR1 MGHDK and CDR2 SYGVNS. In DNA, the CDR3 is TGTGCCAGCAGGCGGACAGGGAGAGATACGCAGTATTTT. This encodes CASRRTGRDTQYF. Filled out from reference TRBV25-1 and TRBJ2-3, the complete variable domain reads EADIYQTPRYLVIGTGKKITLECSQTMGHDKMYWYQQDPGMELHLIHYSYGVNSTEKGDLSSESTVSRIRTEHFPLTLESARPSHTSQYLCASRRTGRDTQYFGPGTRLTVL.

V is TRBV29-1 and J is TRBJ1-5; 11 bases match TRBD1. CDR1 SQVTM and CDR2 ANQGSEA come from the germline V gene. The CDR3 contains 16 residues. V lost 1 base to trimming and J lost 6 bases; unmatched junction nucleotides: 8. In DNA, the CDR3 is TGCAGCGTTGAAGCTGTGGACAGGGGGCCTATTCAGCCCCAGCATTTT. Its protein product is CSVEAVDRGPIQPQHF.

This clonotype appeared a single time. The chain has TRBV6-1 and TRBJ1-1, with 8 positions matching TRBD1. Looked up from germline, CDR1 is MNHNS and CDR2 is SASEGT. The CDR3 totals 16 residues. V lost 6 bases and J lost 0; bases outside the gene matches: 9. CDR3 DNA: TGTGCCAGCAGCAACTTCCAGGGGGCCGTGAACACTGAAGCTTTCTTT. Protein product: CASSNFQGAVNTEAFF.

The table lists this clonotype with a few counts. V is TRBV10-3 and J is TRBJ1-2, with TRBD1 matching 7 bases. CDR1 and CDR2 from the germline V gene are ENHRY and SYGVKD. With 10 bases clipped from V and 3 bases from J, the junction kept 8 bases outside the gene matches. The CDR3 totals 13 residues. The CDR3 is CASRTDRDYGYTF. CDR3 DNA sequence: TGTGCCAGCAGGACCGACAGGGACTATGGCTACACCTTC.

This clonotype appeared once. This chain joins TRBV3-1 and TRBJ2-3; D unclear. The CDR3 runs 12 residues. V lost 5 bases and J lost 5, with 8 bases in between. CDR1 and CDR2 from the germline V gene are LGHDT and YNNKEL (reference sequence). CDR3 DNA: TGTGCCAGCAGCGGGGTGGAAGATACGCAGTATTTT. Its translation: CASSGVEDTQYF.

This clonotype was detected many times. The V call is TRBV11-2, the J call TRBJ1-2; 9 bases match TRBD1. V lost 6 bases and J lost 3; bases outside the gene matches: 5. Germline CDR1 reads SGHAT; CDR2 reads FQNNGV. The CDR3 sequence is 14 residues long. The CDR3, as DNA: TGTGCCAGCAGTACAGGGGGCTCCTACTATGGCTACACCTTC. Its protein is CASSTGGSYYGYTF.

This clonotype was found a few times. The rearrangement joins TRBV12-3 or TRBV12-4 to TRBJ2-6, with 7 bases aligning to TRBD1. V lost 4 bases to trimming and J lost 3 bases; unmatched junction nucleotides: 3. There are 15 residues in the CDR3. CDR3 protein: CASSSRGLGANVLTF. CDR3 nucleotide sequence: TGTGCCAGCAGTTCAAGGGGGCTTGGGGCCAACGTCCTGACTTTC.

The chain joins TRBV15 to TRBJ2-5; D may be TRBD1 or TRBD2 (5 bases each). The CDR3 is made up of 14 amino acids. The germline CDR1 and CDR2 sequences are LNHNV and YYDKDF (reference sequence). V lost 0 bases and J lost 4, with 9 bases in between. CDR3 DNA: TGTGCCACCAGCAGAGATACAGGAGGAGAGACCCAGTACTTC. Its translation is CATSRDTGGETQYF.

The chain has TRBV6-1 and TRBJ2-2; D is unclear. Trimming took 5 bases from V and 4 from J, leaving 11 bases between them. The CDR3 has 14 residues. Germline loops: CDR1 MNHNS, CDR2 SASEGT. Written as DNA, the CDR3 is TGTGCCAGCAGTCCGAACCCATTCACCGGGGAGCTGTTTTTT. Translating gives CASSPNPFTGELFF.